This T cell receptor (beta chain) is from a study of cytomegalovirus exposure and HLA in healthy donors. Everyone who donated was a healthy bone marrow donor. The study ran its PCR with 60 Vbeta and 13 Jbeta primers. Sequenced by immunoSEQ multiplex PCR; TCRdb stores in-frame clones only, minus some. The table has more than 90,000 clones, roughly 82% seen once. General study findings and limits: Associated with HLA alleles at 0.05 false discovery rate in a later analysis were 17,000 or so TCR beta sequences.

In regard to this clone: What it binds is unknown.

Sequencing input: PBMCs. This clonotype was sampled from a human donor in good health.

CDR3 nucleotides: TGTGCCAGCAGCCGGACCGACAGGGGAGGGACTGAAGCTTTCTTT. This translates into CASSRTDRGGTEAFF. The chain is built from TRBV27 and TRBJ1-1; 8 bases fit TRBD1. The length of the CDR3 is 15 residues. The V gene's germline CDR1 is MNHEY and CDR2 SMNVEV (reference sequence). The ends lost 6 bases at V and 5 bases at J; junction bases unmatched: 11.